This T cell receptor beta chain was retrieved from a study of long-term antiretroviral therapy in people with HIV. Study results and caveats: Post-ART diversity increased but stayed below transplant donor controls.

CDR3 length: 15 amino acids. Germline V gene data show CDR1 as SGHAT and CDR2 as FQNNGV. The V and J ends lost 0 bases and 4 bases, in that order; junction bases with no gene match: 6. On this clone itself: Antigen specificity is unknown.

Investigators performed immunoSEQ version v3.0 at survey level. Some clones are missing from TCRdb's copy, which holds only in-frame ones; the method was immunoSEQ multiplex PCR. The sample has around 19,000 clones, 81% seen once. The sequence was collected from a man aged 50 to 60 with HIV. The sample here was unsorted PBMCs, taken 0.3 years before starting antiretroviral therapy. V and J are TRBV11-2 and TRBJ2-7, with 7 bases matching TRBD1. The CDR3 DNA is TGTGCCAGCAGCTTAGATCTGACAGGGTGGTACGAGCAGTACTTC. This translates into CASSLDLTGWYEQYF.